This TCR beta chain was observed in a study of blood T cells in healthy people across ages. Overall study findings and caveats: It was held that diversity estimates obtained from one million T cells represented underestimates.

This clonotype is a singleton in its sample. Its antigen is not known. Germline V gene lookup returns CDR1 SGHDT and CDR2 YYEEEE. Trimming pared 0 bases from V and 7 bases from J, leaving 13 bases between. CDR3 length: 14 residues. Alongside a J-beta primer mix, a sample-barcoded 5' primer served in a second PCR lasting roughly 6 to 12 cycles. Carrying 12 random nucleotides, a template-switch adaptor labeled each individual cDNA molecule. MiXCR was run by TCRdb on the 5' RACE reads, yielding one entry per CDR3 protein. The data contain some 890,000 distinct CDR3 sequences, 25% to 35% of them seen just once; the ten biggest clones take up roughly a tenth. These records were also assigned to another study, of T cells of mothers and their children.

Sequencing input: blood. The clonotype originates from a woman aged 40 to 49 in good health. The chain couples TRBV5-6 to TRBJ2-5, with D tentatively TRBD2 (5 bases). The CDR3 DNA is TGTGCCAGCAGCTTGGAGGCCGCTCGGGGGACCCAGTACTTC. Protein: CASSLEAARGTQYF.